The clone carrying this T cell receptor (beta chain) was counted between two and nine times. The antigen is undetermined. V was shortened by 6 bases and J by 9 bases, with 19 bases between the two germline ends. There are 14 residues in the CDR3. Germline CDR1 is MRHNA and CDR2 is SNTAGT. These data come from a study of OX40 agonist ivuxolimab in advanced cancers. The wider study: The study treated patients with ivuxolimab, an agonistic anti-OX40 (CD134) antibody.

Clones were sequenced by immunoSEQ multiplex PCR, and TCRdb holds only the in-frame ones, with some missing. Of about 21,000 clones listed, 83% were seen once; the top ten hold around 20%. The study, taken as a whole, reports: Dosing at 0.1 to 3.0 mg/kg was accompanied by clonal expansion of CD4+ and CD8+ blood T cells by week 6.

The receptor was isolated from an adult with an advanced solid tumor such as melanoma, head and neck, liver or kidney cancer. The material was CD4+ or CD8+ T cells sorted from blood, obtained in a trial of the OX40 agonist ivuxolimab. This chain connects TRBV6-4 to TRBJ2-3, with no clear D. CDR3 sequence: CASSHDTAPGTQYF. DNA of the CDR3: TGTGCCAGCAGCCACGATACCGCCCCCGGGACGCAGTATTTT.